This TCR beta chain was recorded in a study of human T cells and chemical hapten exposure. The sample's time point: patch test 1, 2 weeks after DPC sensitization. Sample treatment: therapeutic diphenylcyclopropenone sensitization with weekly scalp DPC. The study enrolled 18 to 70-year-old alopecia patients suitable for DPC. Per germline, CDR1 DFQATT and CDR2 SNEGSKA (reference sequence). The CDR3 runs to 14 residues. Trimming removed 5 bases from V and 4 bases from J; junction bases left unmatched: 8. TCRdb itself ran the RACE reads through MiXCR, one entry per CDR3 protein. The sample contains fewer than 200,000 distinct CDR3 sequences, 20% to 25% of which appear only once. A remark on this clonotype: Its specificity is unknown.

General study findings and limits: Expanded TCRs clustered into significantly more large CDR3 similarity groups than controls, the analysis revealed. Sensitizing with DPC caused no change in TCRs above 1 in 1000 frequency.

This chain links TRBV20-1 with TRBJ2-7; TRBD1 matches 10 bases. The sample here was whole blood, taken in connection with sensitization to the hapten diphenylcyclopropenone (DPC). The TCR originated in a woman aged 50 to 60 with alopecia areata. Some clones in this sample may be carry-over from other donors' samples. The DNA of the CDR3 is TGCAGTGCTGGAACCGGGACAGGGGTTTACGAGCAGTACTTC. Its protein product is CSAGTGTGVYEQYF.